This TCR beta chain was observed in a study of blood T cells in healthy people across ages. Looking at the study overall: T cells yielded about one barcoded beta molecule per two cells through template switching. Study-wide results and caveats: PBMCs that were unsorted prevented a conclusive naive versus antigen-experienced comparison. A roughly linear age-dependent decrease characterized TCR beta diversity per million T cells.

From germline, CDR1 is DFQATT and CDR2 SNEGSKA (reference sequence). This CDR3 contains 15 residues. V was trimmed by 4 bases and J by 0 bases, leaving 15 bases between them. This clonotype came up a few times. Its cognate antigen is unknown. Sample donors were healthy Caucasian individuals that came from Russia, aged 6 to 90. For the second PCR, which ran for 7 to 11 cycles, a sample-barcoded 5' primer and a J-beta primer mix were used. MiXCR, run by TCRdb on the 5' RACE reads, gives a single entry per CDR3 protein. The sample holds over 1.5 million distinct CDR3 sequences; roughly 50% are singletons and the top ten take less than 2.5%.

The receptor's source is a middle-aged woman in good health. The sample comprised blood. The V call is TRBV20-1, the J call TRBJ2-5, with D possibly being TRBD1 (5 bases). The CDR3 DNA follows: TGCAGTGCTACGATCGAGACAGACGACCAAGAGACCCAGTACTTC. This gives the protein CSATIETDDQETQYF.